Sequencing of this T cell receptor (beta chain) was carried out in a study of blood T cell repertoires in COVID-19. Authors' analysis steps: Amplified reference gene primers provided the basis for estimating nucleated cell counts. Profiled with immunoSEQ multiplex PCR; TCRdb holds only in-frame clones, not every one. V and J calls and clone size come straight from that table; D and trimming were deduced from the DNA. The sample records approximately 240,000 clones, roughly 88% being singletons. Germline assignment: CDR1 SGHTA and CDR2 FQGNSA. The CDR3 runs 15 residues. Trimming took 1 base from V and 0 from J, leaving 10 bases between them.

The clonotype originates from a woman between 40 and 50 years old who had recovered from COVID-19. Sequenced input: peripheral blood. The chain links TRBV7-2 to TRBJ2-7; D might be TRBD2 (5 bases). The CDR3 protein is CASSLEETSSYEQYF. DNA for the CDR3: TGTGCCAGCAGCTTAGAGGAAACTAGCTCCTACGAGCAGTACTTC.